This entry describes one TCR beta chain. Its specificity is unknown. This CDR3 has 19 residues. Germline lookup yields CDR1 KGHDR and CDR2 SFDVKD. J was trimmed by 6 bases and V by 3 bases; bases with no gene match: 16. The data belong to a study of T cell responses to AZD1222 COVID-19 vaccine. Findings of the study overall: Across the whole spike, CD4 TCRs peaked at regions 160-218 and 743-854. Donor demographics were predominantly white British with a female majority; clonal diversity may be underestimated.

Profiling relied on immunoSEQ multiplex PCR, and the TCRdb table lists in-frame clones only, not all of them. This table holds 100,000 or so clones, 90% found once. This TCR came from an adult in good health. The gene calls are TRBV24-1 and TRBJ1-6; 7 bases fit TRBD1. Sequenced material: peripheral blood, taken on day 0 of AZD1222 vaccination. CDR3 coding DNA: TGTGCCACCAGTGATGACCCTTTCCGGGACAGCGTTCCTAATTCACCCCTCCACTTT. Its translation is CATSDDPFRDSVPNSPLHF.